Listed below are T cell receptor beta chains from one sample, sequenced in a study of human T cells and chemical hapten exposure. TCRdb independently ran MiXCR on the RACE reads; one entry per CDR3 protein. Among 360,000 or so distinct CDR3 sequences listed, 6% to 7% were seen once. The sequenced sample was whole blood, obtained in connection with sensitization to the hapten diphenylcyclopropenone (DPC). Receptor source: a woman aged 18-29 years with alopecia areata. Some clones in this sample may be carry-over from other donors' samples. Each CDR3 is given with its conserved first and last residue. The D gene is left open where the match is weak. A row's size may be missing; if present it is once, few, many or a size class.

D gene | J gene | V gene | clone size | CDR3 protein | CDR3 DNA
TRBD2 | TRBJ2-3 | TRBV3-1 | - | CASSQVGRGGTDTQYF | TGTGCCAGCAGCCAAGTGGGGCGGGGGGGCACAGATACGCAGTATTTT
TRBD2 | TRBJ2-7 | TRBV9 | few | CASSSGEGPGLAVHEQYF | TGTGCCAGCAGCTCCGGCGAGGGGCCGGGACTAGCAGTCCACGAGCAGTACTTC
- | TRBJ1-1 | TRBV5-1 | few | CASSIREGNTEAFF | TGCGCCAGCAGCATCAGGGAGGGGAACACTGAAGCTTTCTTT
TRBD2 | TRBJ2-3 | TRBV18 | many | CASSTAGGTDTQYF | TGTGCCAGCTCAACCGCGGGGGGCACAGATACGCAGTATTTT
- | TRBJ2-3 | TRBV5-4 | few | CASSLEIWSTDTQYF | TGTGCCAGCAGCTTAGAGATTTGGAGCACAGATACGCAGTATTTT
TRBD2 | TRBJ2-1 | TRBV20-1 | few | CSAPQAGGSPNEQFF | TGCAGTGCTCCGCAAGCGGGGGGATCCCCTAATGAGCAGTTCTTC
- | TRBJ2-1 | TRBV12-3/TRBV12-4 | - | CASRTSHSYNEQFF | TGTGCCAGCAGAACGTCCCACTCCTACAATGAGCAGTTCTTC
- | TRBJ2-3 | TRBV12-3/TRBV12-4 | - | CASSPTSIADTQYF | TGTGCCAGCAGCCCCACTAGTATCGCAGATACGCAGTATTTT
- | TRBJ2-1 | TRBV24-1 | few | CATSGHRADEQFF | TGTGCCACCAGTGGCCACAGGGCGGATGAGCAGTTCTTC
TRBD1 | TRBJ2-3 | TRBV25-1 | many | CASKGQGSTDTQYF | TGTGCCAGCAAGGGACAGGGTAGCACAGATACGCAGTATTTT
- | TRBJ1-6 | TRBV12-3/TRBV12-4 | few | CASSFSGGGAGSPLHF | TGTGCCAGCAGTTTCTCTGGGGGGGGCGCGGGTTCACCCCTCCACTTT
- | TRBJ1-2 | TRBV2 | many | CASSLAGQNYGYTF | TGTGCCAGCAGTCTCGCCGGGCAGAACTATGGCTACACCTTC
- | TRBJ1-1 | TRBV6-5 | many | CASSPPGSGTEAFF | TGTGCCAGCAGCCCTCCAGGGAGCGGGACTGAAGCTTTCTTT
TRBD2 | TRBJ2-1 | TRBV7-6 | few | CASSLPAGRRNEQFF | TGTGCCAGCAGCTTACCAGCGGGGCGGAGGAATGAGCAGTTCTTC